At least ten counts were recorded for the clone carrying this T cell receptor beta chain. Its antigen is not identified. Clinical symptoms and serum thyroxine were used for diagnosis; TRAb, thyroid ultrasound and orbital computed tomography were also relied on. The PBMCs had their origin in 8.5 to 10 ml of fresh peripheral blood. The sample belongs to a study of Graves' ophthalmopathy and Graves' hyperthyroidism. Overall study results and limits: Ophthalmopathy progression was predicted with 70% to 71% sensitivity and about 72% specificity.

RNA transcripts provided the template for amplifying TCR beta CDR3 regions. RT-PCR with HTBI primers came first, then second-round multiplex PCR. MiXCR, run by TCRdb on the multiplex PCR reads, gives a single entry per CDR3 protein. The sample includes 600,000 to 950,000 distinct CDR3 sequences, roughly 41% of them seen just once. The TCR sequence derives from an adult man with Graves' ophthalmopathy. Material: peripheral blood.

The CDR3 DNA sequence: TGTGCCAGCAGCAGAGATAGCGGGAGTGGGGAGACCCAGTACTTC. It specifies CASSRDSGSGETQYF. The rearrangement joins TRBV7-2 to TRBJ2-5; 9 bases map to TRBD2. The V gene end was trimmed by 5 bases and the J gene end by 5 bases; junction bases not matched to a gene: 9. CDR1 and CDR2 from the germline V gene are SGHTA and FQGNSA. There are 15 residues in the CDR3.